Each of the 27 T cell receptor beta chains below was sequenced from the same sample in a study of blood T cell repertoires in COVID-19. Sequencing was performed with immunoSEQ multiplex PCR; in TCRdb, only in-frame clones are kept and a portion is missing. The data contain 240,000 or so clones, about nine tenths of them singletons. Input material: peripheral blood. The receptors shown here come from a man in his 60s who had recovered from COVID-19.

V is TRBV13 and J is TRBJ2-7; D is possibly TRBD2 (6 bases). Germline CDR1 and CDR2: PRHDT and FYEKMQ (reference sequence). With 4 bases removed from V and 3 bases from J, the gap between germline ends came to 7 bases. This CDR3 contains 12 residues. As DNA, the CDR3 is TGTGCCAGCAGCTCGGACTACTACGAGCAGTACTTC. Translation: CASSSDYYEQYF.

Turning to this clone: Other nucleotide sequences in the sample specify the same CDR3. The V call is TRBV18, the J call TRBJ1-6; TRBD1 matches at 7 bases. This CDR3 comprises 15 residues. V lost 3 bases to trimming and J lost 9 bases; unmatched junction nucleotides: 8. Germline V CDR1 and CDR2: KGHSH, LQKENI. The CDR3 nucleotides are TGTGCCAGCTCACCGCGAACAGGGGAAGGTTCACCCCTCCACTTT. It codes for CASSPRTGEGSPLHF.

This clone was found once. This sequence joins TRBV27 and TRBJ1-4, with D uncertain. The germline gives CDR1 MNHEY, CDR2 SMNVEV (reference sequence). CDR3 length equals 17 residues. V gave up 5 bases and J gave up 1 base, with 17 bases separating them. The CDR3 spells CASSRENGFVTNEKLFF. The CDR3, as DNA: TGTGCCAGCAGTCGCGAGAACGGGTTTGTAACTAATGAAAAACTGTTTTTT.

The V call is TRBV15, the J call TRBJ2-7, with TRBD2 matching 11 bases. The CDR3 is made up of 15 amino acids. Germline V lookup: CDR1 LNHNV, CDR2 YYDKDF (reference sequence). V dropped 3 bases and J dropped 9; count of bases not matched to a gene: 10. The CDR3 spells CATSSLLAGGIGQYF. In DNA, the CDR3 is TGTGCCACCAGCAGCCTCCTAGCGGGGGGAATAGGGCAGTACTTC.

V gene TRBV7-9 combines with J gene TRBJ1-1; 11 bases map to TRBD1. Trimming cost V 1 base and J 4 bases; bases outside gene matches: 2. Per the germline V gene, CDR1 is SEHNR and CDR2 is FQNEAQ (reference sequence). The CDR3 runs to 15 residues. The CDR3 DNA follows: TGTGCCAGCAGCTTAGAGGGGACAGGGGGCACTGAAGCTTTCTTT. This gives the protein CASSLEGTGGTEAFF.

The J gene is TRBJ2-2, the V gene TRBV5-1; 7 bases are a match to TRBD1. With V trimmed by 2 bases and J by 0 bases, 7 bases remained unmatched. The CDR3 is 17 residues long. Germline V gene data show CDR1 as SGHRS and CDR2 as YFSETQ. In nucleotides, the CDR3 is TGCGCCAGCAGCTTACGCCCGACAGGGACGAACACCGGGGAGCTGTTTTTT. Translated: CASSLRPTGTNTGELFF.

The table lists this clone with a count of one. CDR3 sequence (DNA): TGTGCCAGCAGCCCTAGGGAGGGACAGGGTGAAAAACTGTTTTTT. Translated: CASSPREGQGEKLFF. V gene TRBV4-2 combines with J gene TRBJ1-4; 9 nucleotides match TRBD1. V gave up 4 bases and J gave up 7 bases; unmatched junction bases: 7. This CDR3 has 15 residues. Per germline, CDR1 LGHNA and CDR2 YNFKEQ.

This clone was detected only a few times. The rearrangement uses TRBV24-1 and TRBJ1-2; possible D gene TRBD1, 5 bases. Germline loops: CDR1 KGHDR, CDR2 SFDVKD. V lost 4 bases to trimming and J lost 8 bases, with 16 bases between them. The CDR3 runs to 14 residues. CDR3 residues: CATSDPTGPEGYTF. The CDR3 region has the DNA TGTGCCACCAGTGACCCAACAGGTCCTGAGGGCTACACCTTC.

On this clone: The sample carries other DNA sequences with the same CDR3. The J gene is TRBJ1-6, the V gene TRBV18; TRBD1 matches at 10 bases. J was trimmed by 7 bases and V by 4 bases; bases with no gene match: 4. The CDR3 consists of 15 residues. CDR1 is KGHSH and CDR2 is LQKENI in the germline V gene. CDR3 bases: TGTGCCAGCTCACTCGGGACAGGGGAAAATTCACCCCTCCACTTT. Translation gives CASSLGTGENSPLHF.

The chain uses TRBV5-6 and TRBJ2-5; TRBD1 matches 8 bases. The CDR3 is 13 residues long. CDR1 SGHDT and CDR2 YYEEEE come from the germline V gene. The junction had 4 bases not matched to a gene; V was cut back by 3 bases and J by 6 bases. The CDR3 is CASSSGQGQTQYF. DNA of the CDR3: TGTGCCAGCAGCTCAGGACAGGGACAGACCCAGTACTTC.

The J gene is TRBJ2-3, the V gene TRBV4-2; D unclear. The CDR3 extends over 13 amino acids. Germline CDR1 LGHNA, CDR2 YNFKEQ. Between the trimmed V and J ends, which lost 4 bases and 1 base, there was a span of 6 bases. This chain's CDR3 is CASSPFGTDTQYF. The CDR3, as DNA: TGTGCCAGCAGCCCCTTCGGCACAGATACGCAGTATTTT.

The CDR3 DNA follows: TGTGCCAGCAGCTTAGTGTCAGGGCGGTCCACAGATACGCAGTATTTT. This codes for CASSLVSGRSTDTQYF. The J gene is TRBJ2-3, the V gene TRBV7-8; D may be TRBD1 (5 bases). The CDR3 has 16 amino acids. Germline V gene lookup returns CDR1 SGHVS and CDR2 FQNEAQ. The germline V and J ends were trimmed by 1 base and 2 bases, with 13 bases remaining between them. Looking up the rest from reference TRBV7-8 and TRBJ2-3 gives the full variable domain: GAGVSQSPRYKVAKRGQDVALRCDPISGHVSLFWYQQALGQGPEFLTYFQNEAQLDKSGLPSDRFFAERPEGSVSTLKIQRTQQEDSAVYLCASSLVSGRSTDTQYFGPGTRLTVL.

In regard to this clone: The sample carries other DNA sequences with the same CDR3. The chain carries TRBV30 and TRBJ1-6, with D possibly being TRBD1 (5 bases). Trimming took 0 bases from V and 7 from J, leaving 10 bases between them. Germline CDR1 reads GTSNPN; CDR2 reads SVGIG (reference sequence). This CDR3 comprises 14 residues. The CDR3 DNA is TGTGCCTGGAGTGTGGGGCAGGGAAATTCACCCCTCCACTTT. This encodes CAWSVGQGNSPLHF.

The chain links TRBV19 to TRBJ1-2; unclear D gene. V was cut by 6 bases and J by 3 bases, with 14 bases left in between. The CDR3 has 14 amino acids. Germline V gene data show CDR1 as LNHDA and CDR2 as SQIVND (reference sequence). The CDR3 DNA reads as TGTGCCAGTAGAAATTGGGGAGGAGACTATGGCTACACCTTC. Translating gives CASRNWGGDYGYTF.

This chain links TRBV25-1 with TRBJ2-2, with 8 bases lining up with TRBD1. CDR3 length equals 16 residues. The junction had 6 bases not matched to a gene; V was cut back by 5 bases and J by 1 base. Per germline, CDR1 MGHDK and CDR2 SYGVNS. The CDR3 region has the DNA TGTGCCAGCAGTCGAGCAGGGGGCCAGAACACCGGGGAGCTGTTTTTT. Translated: CASSRAGGQNTGELFF.

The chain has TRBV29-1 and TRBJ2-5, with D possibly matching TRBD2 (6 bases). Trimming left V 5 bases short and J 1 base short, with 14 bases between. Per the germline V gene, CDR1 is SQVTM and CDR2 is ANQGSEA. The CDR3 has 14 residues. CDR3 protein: CSVTRTGGQETQYF. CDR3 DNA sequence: TGCAGCGTTACCCGCACCGGGGGCCAAGAGACCCAGTACTTC.

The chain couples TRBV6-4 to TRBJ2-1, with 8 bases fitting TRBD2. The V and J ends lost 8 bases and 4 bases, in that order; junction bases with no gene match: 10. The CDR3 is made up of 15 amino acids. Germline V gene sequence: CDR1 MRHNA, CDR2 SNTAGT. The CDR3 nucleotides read TGTGCCAGCTCTCGAATCGGGGGGGATTACAATGAGCAGTTCTTC. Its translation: CASSRIGGDYNEQFF.

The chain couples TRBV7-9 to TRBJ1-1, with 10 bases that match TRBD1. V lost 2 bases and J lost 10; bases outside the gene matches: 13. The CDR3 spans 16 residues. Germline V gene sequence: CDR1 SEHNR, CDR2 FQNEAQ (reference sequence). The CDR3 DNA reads TGTGCCAGCAGCTTACTCACCCCCGGGACAGGGGTGGTAGCTTTCTTT. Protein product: CASSLLTPGTGVVAFF.

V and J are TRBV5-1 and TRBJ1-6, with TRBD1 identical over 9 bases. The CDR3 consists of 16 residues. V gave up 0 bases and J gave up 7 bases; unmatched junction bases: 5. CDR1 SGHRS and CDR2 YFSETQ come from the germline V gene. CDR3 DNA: TGCGCCAGCAGCTTGGCGGGACAGGGCGGCAATTCACCCCTCCACTTT. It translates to CASSLAGQGGNSPLHF.

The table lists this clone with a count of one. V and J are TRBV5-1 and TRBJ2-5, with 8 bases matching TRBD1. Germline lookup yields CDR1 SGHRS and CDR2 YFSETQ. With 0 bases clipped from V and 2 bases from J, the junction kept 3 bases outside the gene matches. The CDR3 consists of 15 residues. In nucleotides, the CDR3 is TGCGCCAGCAGCTTGGATGGACAGGGTCAAGAGACCCAGTACTTC. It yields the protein CASSLDGQGQETQYF.

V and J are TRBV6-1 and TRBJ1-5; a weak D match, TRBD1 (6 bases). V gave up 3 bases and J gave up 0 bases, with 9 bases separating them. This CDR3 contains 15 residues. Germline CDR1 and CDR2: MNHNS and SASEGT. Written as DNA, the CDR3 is TGTGCCAGCAGTGATCAGGGGTATAGCAATCAGCCCCAGCATTTT. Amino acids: CASSDQGYSNQPQHF.

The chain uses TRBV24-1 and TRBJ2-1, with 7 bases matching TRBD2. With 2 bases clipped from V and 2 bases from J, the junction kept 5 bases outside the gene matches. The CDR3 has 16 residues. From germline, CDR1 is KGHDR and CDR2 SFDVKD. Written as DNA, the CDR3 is TGTGCCACCAGTGATTCGGGGGGATTGGCCTACAATGAGCAGTTCTTC. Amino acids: CATSDSGGLAYNEQFF.

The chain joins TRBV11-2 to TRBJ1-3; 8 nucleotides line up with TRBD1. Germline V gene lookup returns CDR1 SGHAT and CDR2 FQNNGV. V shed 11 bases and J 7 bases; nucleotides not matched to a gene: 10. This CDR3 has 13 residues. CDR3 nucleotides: TGTGCCGTATGGGACAGGCTATCCAACACCATATATTTT. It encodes CAVWDRLSNTIYF.

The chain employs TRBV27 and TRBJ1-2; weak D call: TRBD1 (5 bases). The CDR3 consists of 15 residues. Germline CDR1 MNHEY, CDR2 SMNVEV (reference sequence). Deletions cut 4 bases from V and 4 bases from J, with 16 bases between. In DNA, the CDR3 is TGTGCCAGCAGTTCGCCGGGACTACCAGGCTATGGCTACACCTTC. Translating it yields CASSSPGLPGYGYTF.

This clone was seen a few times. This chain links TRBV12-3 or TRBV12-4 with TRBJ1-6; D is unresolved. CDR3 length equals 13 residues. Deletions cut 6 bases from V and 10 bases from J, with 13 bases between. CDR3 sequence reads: CASRVHVNSPLHF. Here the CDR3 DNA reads TGTGCCAGCAGAGTACATGTCAACTCACCCCTCCACTTT.

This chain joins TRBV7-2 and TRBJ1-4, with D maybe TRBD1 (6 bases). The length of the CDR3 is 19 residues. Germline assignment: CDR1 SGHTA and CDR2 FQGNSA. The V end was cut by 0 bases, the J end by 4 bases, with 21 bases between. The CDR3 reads CASSLALRGAQGFNEKLFF. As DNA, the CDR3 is TGTGCCAGCAGCTTAGCGCTAAGGGGCGCACAGGGCTTTAATGAAAAACTGTTTTTT.

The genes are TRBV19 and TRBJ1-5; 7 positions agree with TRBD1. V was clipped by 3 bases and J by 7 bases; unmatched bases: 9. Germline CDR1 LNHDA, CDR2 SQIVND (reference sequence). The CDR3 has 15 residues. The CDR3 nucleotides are TGTGCCAGTAGTATCCGAGACAGGGAGCCCCAGCCCCAGCATTTT. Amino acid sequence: CASSIRDREPQPQHF.